The T cell receptor beta chain described here comes from a study of CD8 T cells in Susac syndrome. The CDR3 runs to 16 residues. In germline, CDR1 is DFQATT, CDR2 SNEGSKA (reference sequence). Deletions cut 0 bases from V and 6 bases from J, with 18 bases between. Reverse transcription of roughly 0.5 to 1 ug RNA was performed with random hexamers. Each CDR3 protein is one row after TCRdb ran MiXCR on the immunoSEQ multiplex PCR reads. This table holds fewer than 150,000 distinct CDR3 sequences, 90% to 95% found once. The TCR originated in a human donor with multiple sclerosis. The chain is built from TRBV20-1 and TRBJ2-4; D call uncertain. The sample consisted of CD4+ T cells from PBMCs. CDR3 DNA sequence: TGCAGTGCTAGAGATTTCCCAGCCGCACCCAGAAACATTCAGTACTTC. Protein product: CSARDFPAAPRNIQYF.